The 19 T cell receptor beta chains presented below share a single source sample, sequenced in a study of shared clonotypes between healthy human individuals. TCRdb's copy holds only in-frame clones and misses some; the assay was immunoSEQ multiplex PCR. The sample includes fewer than 850,000 clones, around 90% of them seen just once. Sequencing input: memory CD8+ T cells from PBMCs. The subset is: CD45RO+ cells pooled with CCR7-negative TemRA cells. These receptors were taken from a man between 18 and 35 years old in good health. Some clones in this sample may be carry-over from other donors' samples.

A word on this clone: The same CDR3 arises from other DNA sequences in this sample as well. V gene TRBV19 combines with J gene TRBJ2-7; 7 positions agree with TRBD1. CDR3 length: 13 residues. V shed 6 bases, J shed 2 bases, and the junction held 4 bases outside the gene matches. Germline V gene sequence: CDR1 LNHDA, CDR2 SQIVND (reference sequence). The CDR3 bases are TGTGCCAGTAGCTCGGGACAGACCTACGAGCAGTACTTC. It translates to CASSSGQTYEQYF.

Details on this clone: Germline is not matched at one junction end, which may reflect a read error. The chain links TRBV6-1 to TRBJ1-4; 7 positions match TRBD1. This CDR3 is 13 amino acids long. Germline CDR1 and CDR2: MNHNS and SASEGT. In DNA, the CDR3 is TGTGCCGGCAGTGAAGGATGGCAGGGGGAACTGTTTTTT. Its protein product is CAGSEGWQGELFF.

This clone was seen once. The genes are TRBV2 and TRBJ2-7; 10 bases align to TRBD2. The germline V gene encodes CDR1 SNHLY and CDR2 FYNNEI. There are 15 residues in the CDR3. The trim removed 6 bases at V and 4 bases at J, leaving 9 bases unmatched. The CDR3: CASRSVGTSAYEQYF. CDR3 DNA: TGTGCCAGCAGATCAGTGGGGACTAGCGCTTACGAGCAGTACTTC.

The rearrangement uses TRBV9 and TRBJ2-3, with 7 positions matching TRBD1. Germline CDR1 SGDLS, CDR2 YYNGEE. The CDR3 loop spans 15 amino acids. V lost 3 bases and J lost 2; bases outside the gene matches: 6. Written as DNA, the CDR3 is TGTGCCAGCAGCGGGACAGGAGACGCCACAGATACGCAGTATTTT. Translating it yields CASSGTGDATDTQYF.

The chain uses TRBV4-3 and TRBJ2-2; D not resolved. The CDR3 is 13 residues long. V was cut by 1 base and J by 5 bases, with 5 bases left in between. Germline loops: CDR1 LGHNA, CDR2 YSLEER. The CDR3 sequence is CASSQGRTGELFF. DNA of the CDR3: TGCGCCAGCAGCCAAGGTCGTACCGGGGAGCTGTTTTTT.

The rearrangement uses TRBV9 and TRBJ2-1; maybe TRBD2 (5 bases). V lost 0 bases and J 2 bases, leaving 12 bases between the germline ends. This CDR3 contains 16 residues. Germline CDR1 is SGDLS and CDR2 is YYNGEE. CDR3 sequence reads: CASSVDSGWTYNEQFF. The DNA for the CDR3 is TGTGCCAGCAGCGTAGACTCGGGATGGACCTACAATGAGCAGTTCTTC.

This rearrangement joins TRBV11-1 to TRBJ2-7; D is perhaps TRBD2 (6 bases). This CDR3 contains 16 residues. Trimming left V 0 bases short and J 5 bases short, with 17 bases between. Germline CDR1 is SGHAT and CDR2 is FQDESV (reference sequence). CDR3 bases: TGTGCCAGCAGCTTAGCGATCGGGGGTCGTGACGACGAGCAGTACTTC. This encodes CASSLAIGGRDDEQYF.

V usage is TRBV6-1 and J usage is TRBJ1-3; D is ambiguous. Trimming left V 10 bases short and J 4 bases short, with 11 bases between. CDR3 length: 12 amino acids. Germline V gene data show CDR1 as MNHNS and CDR2 as SASEGT. The CDR3 loop reads CATTAGGNTIYF. CDR3 DNA sequence: TGTGCCACCACGGCGGGGGGAAACACCATATATTTT.

This rearrangement joins TRBV5-1 to TRBJ2-1; TRBD2 agrees at 9 bases. Germline assignment: CDR1 SGHRS and CDR2 YFSETQ. V lost 1 base to trimming and J lost 4 bases; unmatched junction nucleotides: 6. This CDR3 is 16 amino acids long. In nucleotides, the CDR3 is TGCGCCAGCAGCTTGAATCTGCTAGCGGGGTACAATGAGCAGTTCTTC. This codes for CASSLNLLAGYNEQFF.

V gene TRBV9 combines with J gene TRBJ2-6; D is unresolved. The germline V and J ends were trimmed by 4 bases and 4 bases, with 18 bases remaining between them. CDR1 SGDLS and CDR2 YYNGEE come from the germline V gene. The CDR3 consists of 17 residues. The CDR3 is CASSPGAFISGANVLTF. Written as DNA, the CDR3 is TGTGCCAGCAGCCCTGGAGCCTTTATCTCAGGGGCCAACGTCCTGACTTTC.

V usage is TRBV7-8 and J usage is TRBJ2-1; D gene unclear. The V gene lost 5 bases and the J gene lost 7 bases, with 18 bases spanning the gap. CDR3 length equals 15 residues. Germline V gene sequence: CDR1 SGHVS, CDR2 FQNEAQ. The CDR3 spells CASSPTPRPSNEQFF. The CDR3 DNA reads as TGTGCCAGCAGCCCAACCCCCCGTCCGTCGAATGAGCAGTTCTTC.

The J gene is TRBJ2-1, the V gene TRBV7-6; TRBD2 agrees at 10 bases. The CDR3 is 18 amino acids. Trimming took 5 bases from V and 6 from J; bases not matched to a gene: 16. Germline V lookup: CDR1 SGHVS, CDR2 FNYEAQ. The CDR3 loop is CASSRISGAGGPGNEQFF. The CDR3 coding sequence is TGTGCCAGCAGCAGAATCTCGGGAGCGGGAGGGCCCGGCAATGAGCAGTTCTTC.

The rearrangement links TRBV27 to TRBJ2-2, with D perhaps TRBD1 or TRBD2 (5 bases each). The V gene lost 0 bases and the J gene lost 1 base, with 9 bases spanning the gap. The CDR3 sequence is 16 residues long. Germline V lookup: CDR1 MNHEY, CDR2 SMNVEV (reference sequence). CDR3 nucleotides: TGTGCCAGCAGTTTATCAGCAGGGAGGAACACCGGGGAGCTGTTTTTT. Translation gives CASSLSAGRNTGELFF.

This chain links TRBV4-3 with TRBJ1-5; D is undetermined. CDR3 size: 15 residues. V was shortened by 0 bases and J by 7 bases, with 13 bases between the two germline ends. In germline, CDR1 is LGHNA, CDR2 YSLEER. This chain's CDR3 is CASSQDTTNGQPQHF. The CDR3 nucleotides are TGCGCCAGCAGCCAAGATACGACCAACGGCCAGCCCCAGCATTTT.

This clone was found once. V and J are TRBV19 and TRBJ2-7, with D possibly TRBD1 on 7 matching bases. Trimming shortened V by 5 bases and J by 3 bases, and 14 bases separated the two germline ends. This CDR3 comprises 14 residues. Germline V CDR1 and CDR2: LNHDA, SQIVND (reference sequence). CDR3 in amino acids: CASSFTQGGYEQYF. The DNA for the CDR3 is TGTGCCAGTAGTTTCACGCAGGGGGGCTACGAGCAGTACTTC.

CDR3 bases: TGCGCCAGCAGATCCGGAGTTGATTCGACCGGGGAGCTGTTTTTT. This translates into CASRSGVDSTGELFF. The rearrangement links TRBV5-1 to TRBJ2-2, with no clear D. Trimming removed 5 bases from V and 5 bases from J, with 16 bases in between. The CDR3 extends over 15 amino acids. Germline values: CDR1 SGHRS, CDR2 YFSETQ.

Remarks on this clone: Other DNA sequences within the sample encode an identical CDR3. The chain recombines TRBV27 with TRBJ2-7; D not certain. The germline gives CDR1 MNHEY, CDR2 SMNVEV (reference sequence). V was trimmed by 2 bases and J by 3 bases, leaving 8 bases between them. There are 13 residues in the CDR3. The CDR3 DNA is TGTGCCAGCAGTTTAGGGCAAGACTACGAGCAGTACTTC. It is translated as CASSLGQDYEQYF.

V usage is TRBV9 and J usage is TRBJ2-1; 7 bases fit TRBD1. The length of the CDR3 is 15 residues. Germline trimming cut 0 bases from V and 5 bases from J; bases unmatched to any gene: 5. The germline V gene encodes CDR1 SGDLS and CDR2 YYNGEE. In nucleotides, the CDR3 is TGTGCCAGCAGCGTAGGACAGGGCTATCACAATGAGCAGTTCTTC. Translation: CASSVGQGYHNEQFF.

The sample holds many counts of this clone. The chain combines TRBV7-9 with TRBJ1-1, with a tentative D call TRBD1 (5 bases). The germline V gene encodes CDR1 SEHNR and CDR2 FQNEAQ (reference sequence). V was clipped by 4 bases and J by 1 base, with 7 bases between them. The CDR3 runs to 13 residues. CDR3 bases: TGTGCCAGCAGCTACGACAGGAACACTGAAGCTTTCTTT. Its protein product is CASSYDRNTEAFF.